Each of the 17 T cell receptor beta chains below was sequenced from the same sample in a study of T-cell memory formation after mild COVID-19. Each CDR3 protein is one row after TCRdb ran MiXCR on the 5' RACE reads. This sample carries about 390,000 distinct CDR3 sequences, roughly 15% of them seen once, and the ten largest clones take 20% to 25%. The sequenced sample consisted of PBMCs or a T cell subset sorted from them (not recorded which). Every receptor here comes from a man between 18 and 29 years old who had mild COVID-19 (a few samples of this study predate the infection). Cell type and time point are not known.

This clonotype has only one observation. J is TRBJ2-1 and V is TRBV14, with TRBD1 matching over 7 bases. Trimming cost V 5 bases and J 6 bases; bases outside gene matches: 7. This CDR3 has 14 amino acids. Germline V gives CDR1 SGHDN, CDR2 FVKESK. Here the CDR3 DNA reads TGTGCCAGCAGCGACAGGGAGTTGGCCAATGAGCAGTTCTTC. Its protein is CASSDRELANEQFF.

This clonotype was picked up a small number of times. Here the CDR3 reads CASSFTGASSGANVLTF. In DNA, the CDR3 is TGTGCCAGCAGCTTCACAGGGGCGAGCTCTGGGGCCAACGTCCTGACTTTC. The gene calls are TRBV7-9 and TRBJ2-6; 7 bases align to TRBD1. The CDR3 is 17 residues long. The J segment lost 0 bases and the V segment lost 3 bases, leaving 5 bases of the junction unmatched. Per germline, CDR1 SEHNR and CDR2 FQNEAQ (reference sequence).

The J gene is TRBJ1-1, the V gene TRBV5-1; 8 positions match TRBD1. Germline CDR1 and CDR2: SGHRS and YFSETQ. The CDR3 runs 15 residues. Unmatched junction bases numbered 9, after V lost 2 bases and J lost 6 bases. CDR3 bases: TGCGCCAGCAGCTTAAACTCACAGGGGGAGGCTGAAGCTTTCTTT. Translation gives CASSLNSQGEAEAFF.

J is TRBJ1-2 and V is TRBV11-2; no clear D gene. Germline CDR1 and CDR2: SGHAT and FQNNGV. Trimming stripped 3 bases from V and 6 bases from J, with 11 bases between. CDR3 size: 13 residues. The CDR3 reads CASSFYRLDGYTF. CDR3 nucleotides: TGTGCCAGCAGCTTCTACCGGTTGGATGGCTACACCTTC.

At least ten counts were recorded for this clonotype. The J gene is TRBJ2-3, the V gene TRBV7-3; a weak D match, TRBD2 (7 bases). Germline loops: CDR1 SGHTA, CDR2 FQGTGA. This CDR3 region has 16 residues. Trimming took 5 bases from V and 4 from J, leaving 19 bases between them. CDR3 residues: CASSPRGGPDADTQYF. In DNA form, the CDR3 reads TGTGCCAGCAGCCCAAGGGGGGGCCCGGACGCAGATACGCAGTATTTT.

This clonotype was found many times. The chain joins TRBV12-3 or TRBV12-4 to TRBJ2-7; 10 bases agree with TRBD2. With 5 bases clipped from V and 4 bases from J, the junction kept 5 bases outside the gene matches. CDR3 size: 14 residues. CDR3 nucleotides: TGTGCCAGCAGTCATAGCGGGGGGAAGTACGAGCAGTACGTC. Amino acids: CASSHSGGKYEQYV.

The sample holds a few counts of this clonotype. The chain is built from TRBV7-9 and TRBJ2-7, with D possibly being TRBD1 (6 bases). Trimming pared 2 bases from V and 3 bases from J, leaving 8 bases between. The germline V gene has CDR1 SEHNR and CDR2 FQNEAQ (reference sequence). The CDR3 consists of 13 residues. CDR3 nucleotides: TGTGCCAGCAGCTTACAGGGGATCTACGAGCAGTACTTC. Translated, it gives CASSLQGIYEQYF. The whole variable domain, filled in from reference TRBV7-9 and TRBJ2-7, reads DTGVSQNPRHKITKRGQNVTFRCDPISEHNRLYWYRQTLGQGPEFLTYFQNEAQLEKSRLLSDRFSAERPKGSFSTLEIQRTEQGDSAMYLCASSLQGIYEQYFGPGTRLTVT.

J is TRBJ2-1 and V is TRBV7-2; maybe TRBD2 (7 bases). The V and J ends lost 5 bases and 9 bases respectively, with 17 bases between them. Germline V gene sequence: CDR1 SGHTA, CDR2 FQGNSA. The CDR3 is 14 residues long. CDR3 bases: TGTGCCAGCAGCCCCAGGGGTCTAGCGGCTGAGCAGTTCTTC. Residues: CASSPRGLAAEQFF.

The chain has TRBV7-2 and TRBJ1-2; tentative D call: TRBD1 (6 bases). CDR1 SGHTA and CDR2 FQGNSA come from the germline V gene. This CDR3 spans 14 amino acids. Between the trimmed V and J ends, which lost 5 bases and 4 bases, there was a span of 14 bases. The CDR3, as DNA: TGTGCCAGCAGCCATCCCGACAGGCCCTATGGCTACACCTTC. This sequence encodes CASSHPDRPYGYTF. Full variable domain (missing parts from reference TRBV7-2 and TRBJ1-2): GAGVSQSPSNKVTEKGKDVELRCDPISGHTALYWYRQSLGQGLEFLIYFQGNSAPDKSGLPSDRFSAERTGGSVSTLTIQRTQQEDSAVYLCASSHPDRPYGYTFGSGTRLTVV.

The table lists this clonotype with a few counts. The chain uses TRBV6-1 and TRBJ1-6; D gene uncertain. The CDR3 length is 15 residues. The germline V gene encodes CDR1 MNHNS and CDR2 SASEGT. V lost 6 bases and J lost 9, with 18 bases in between. The CDR3 region is CASSLVGGTRSPLHF. CDR3 in DNA: TGTGCCAGCAGCCTTGTGGGAGGCACCCGTTCACCCCTCCACTTT.

The table lists this clonotype with a few counts. The J gene is TRBJ2-1, the V gene TRBV9; the match to TRBD2 covers 10 bases. Germline trimming cut 3 bases from V and 8 bases from J; bases unmatched to any gene: 11. Germline loops: CDR1 SGDLS, CDR2 YYNGEE. The CDR3 is 16 amino acids. CDR3 protein: CASSETPQRGGDEQFF. The DNA of the CDR3 is TGTGCCAGCAGCGAGACCCCCCAGCGGGGGGGCGATGAGCAGTTCTTC.

The V call is TRBV29-1, the J call TRBJ2-7; D gene uncertain. Trimming removed 4 bases from V and 3 bases from J, with 13 bases in between. The CDR3 covers 13 residues. Germline V gene data show CDR1 as SQVTM and CDR2 as ANQGSEA. CDR3 in DNA: TGCAGCGTTGGAGGCAGAGTGGGCTACGAGCAGTACTTC. Residues: CSVGGRVGYEQYF.

The rearrangement links TRBV9 to TRBJ2-7; 9 positions agree with TRBD2. The V and J ends lost 3 bases and 3 bases, in that order; junction bases with no gene match: 10. The CDR3 is made up of 16 amino acids. The V gene's germline CDR1 is SGDLS and CDR2 YYNGEE. CDR3: CASSAGGLAGIYEQYF. The CDR3 DNA follows: TGTGCCAGCAGCGCCGGGGGGCTAGCGGGGATCTACGAGCAGTACTTC.

This clonotype turned up a few times. The V call is TRBV13, the J call TRBJ2-4; perhaps TRBD1 as D (6 bases). The CDR3 consists of 15 residues. V lost 3 bases and J lost 6, with 15 bases in between. Per the germline V gene, CDR1 is PRHDT and CDR2 is FYEKMQ (reference sequence). CDR3 protein: CASSLATGFGNIQYF. Written as DNA, the CDR3 is TGTGCCAGCAGCTTGGCCACAGGGTTTGGAAACATTCAGTACTTC.

Points on this clonotype: Sequence at one end of the junction differs from germline and may be a read error. The chain employs TRBV3-1 and TRBJ2-1, with TRBD2 identical over 9 bases. This CDR3 spans 13 amino acids. Germline V gives CDR1 LGHDT, CDR2 YNNKEL (reference sequence). CDR3 nucleotides: TGTGCCAGCAGCCAGTTGGGAATAGCGGGGGTCCTCTTC. Its protein is CASSQLGIAGVLF.

This clonotype has only a few counts. The DNA of the CDR3 is TGTGCCAGCAGCTTAGAAGTCGACGGGCCCTACGAGCAGTACTTC. Translating it yields CASSLEVDGPYEQYF. The chain employs TRBV11-2 and TRBJ2-7; D is ambiguous. CDR3 size: 15 residues. V was shortened by 0 bases and J by 2 bases, with 11 bases between the two germline ends. Germline V gene sequence: CDR1 SGHAT, CDR2 FQNNGV.

This clonotype was seen a handful of times. The rearrangement joins TRBV5-5 to TRBJ2-7, with 7 bases aligning to TRBD1. This CDR3 is 13 amino acids long. Losses at the gene ends were 4 bases for V and 4 bases for J; bases not matched to a gene: 5. The V gene's germline CDR1 is SGHKS and CDR2 YYEKEE (reference sequence). CDR3 DNA sequence: TGTGCCAGCAGCGTACGGGACAGATACGAGCAGTACGTC. This gives the protein CASSVRDRYEQYV.